This T cell receptor beta chain comes out of a study of post-analysis software for immune sequencing data (dated by TCRdb to between 2014 and 2016). Some background on the complete study: The recorded disease courses included relapsing-remitting, secondary progressive and progressive-relapsing multiple sclerosis, and some patients had no subtype annotation. The patient repertoires were compared against 11 previously published healthy control repertoires obtained from donors aged roughly 6 to 28 years. A subset of samples was prepared in parallel using single-end sample barcoding, then pooled and co-amplified after Illumina adapter ligation.

On the study overall, not on this receptor specifically: Significantly lower normalized Chao1 diversity was found in multiple sclerosis patients than in controls, suggesting substantial peripheral T-cell clonal expansion. The control group was slightly older than the multiple sclerosis patient group. Patients showed significantly higher frequencies than controls for a few TRBV segments, among them TRBV5-6, TRBV5-1 and TRBV20-1. Strong co-clustering of samples prepared in the same batch was shown by direct clustering with F measure, prompting a batch-effect correction.

Library preparation used PCR. The instrument given in TCRdb is Illumina HiSeq 2500. To reduce PCR and sequencing biases, unique molecular identifiers were incorporated into the TCR beta cDNA libraries. Around 500,000 cDNA molecules were obtained for every 1 to 10 million input T cells, so each molecule roughly corresponded to one T cell. Patient libraries were prepared and sequenced with the same protocol used for the earlier healthy control dataset. Samples belonging to the same batch were prepared together, multiplexed and sequenced on a shared HiSeq lane. On the study's bioinformatics: MIGEC was used to process the raw barcoded reads, and molecular identifier groups with only a single read were discarded before consensus assembly and CDR3 extraction. VDJtools was used for post-analysis of the clonotype tables, with diversity normalized by down-sampling every dataset to the smallest sample size. In repertoire overlap clustering, CDR3 amino acid sequences, but not nucleotide sequences, were matched to correct batch-related cross-sample contamination. Clones were called with MiXCR by TCRdb after fastp trimmed the public reads at Q25, and only in-frame beta chains were retained. All rows with the same CDR3 protein become a single entry with the most common DNA and genes. These V and J calls are TCRdb output, not the study's own analysis. In all, the sample holds around 700,000 distinct CDR3 sequences, and roughly three fifths of those were seen once. The top ten clonotypes cover roughly 12% of the sample.

This clonotype has a handful of counts. Its specific antigen is unknown. No much larger clone is present one base from it, and per-base qualities are unavailable. TCR beta repertoires were profiled from peripheral blood of 13 young patients with multiple sclerosis to demonstrate the VDJtools post-analysis software. The multiple sclerosis patients were children and adolescents ranging in age from 6 to 15 years. The CDR3 numbers 12 residues from cysteine through phenylalanine. Kept here is only the CDR3 DNA, which spans 36 bases and is read in frame from base 1. CDR1 is given as ENHRY and CDR2 as SYGVKD, both from the germline V gene.

This TCR derives from a girl aged 2 to 10 with multiple sclerosis. The sequencing sample was made of blood. The chain is encoded by TRBV10-3 joined to TRBJ2-7; 7 central nucleotides agree with TRBD2. The J call is uncertain, as TRBJ2-5 better fits the DNA end. The CDR3 loop reads CATGLDPETQYF. The nucleotides read TGTGCCACCGGACTAGATCCAGAGACCCAGTACTTC.